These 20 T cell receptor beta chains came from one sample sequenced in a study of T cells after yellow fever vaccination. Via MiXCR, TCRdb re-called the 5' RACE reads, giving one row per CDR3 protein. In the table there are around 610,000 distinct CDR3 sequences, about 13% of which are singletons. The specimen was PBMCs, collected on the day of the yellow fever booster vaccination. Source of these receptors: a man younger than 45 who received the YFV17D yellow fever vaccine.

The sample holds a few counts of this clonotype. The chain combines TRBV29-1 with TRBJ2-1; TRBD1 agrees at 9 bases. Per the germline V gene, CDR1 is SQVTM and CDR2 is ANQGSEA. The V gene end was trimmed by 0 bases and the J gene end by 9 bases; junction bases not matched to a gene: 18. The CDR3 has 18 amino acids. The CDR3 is CSVEDLADRGISASEQFF. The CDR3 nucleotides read TGCAGCGTTGAAGATCTTGCGGACAGGGGAATTTCTGCGAGTGAGCAGTTCTTC.

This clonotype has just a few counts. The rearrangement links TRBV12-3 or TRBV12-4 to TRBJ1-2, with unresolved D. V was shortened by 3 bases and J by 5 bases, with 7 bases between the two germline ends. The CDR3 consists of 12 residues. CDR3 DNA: TGTGCCAGCAGTTTGAAGATGTATGGCTACACCTTC. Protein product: CASSLKMYGYTF.

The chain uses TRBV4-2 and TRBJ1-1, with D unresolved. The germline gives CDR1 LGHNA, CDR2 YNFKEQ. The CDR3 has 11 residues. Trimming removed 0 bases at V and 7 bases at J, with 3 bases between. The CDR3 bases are TGTGCCAGCAGCCAAGAACTTGAAGCTTTCTTT. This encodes CASSQELEAFF.

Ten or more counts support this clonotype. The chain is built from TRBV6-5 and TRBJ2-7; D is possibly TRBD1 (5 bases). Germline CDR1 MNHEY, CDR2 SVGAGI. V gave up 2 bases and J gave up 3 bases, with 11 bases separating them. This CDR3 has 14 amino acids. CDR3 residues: CASSYQWQGYEQYF. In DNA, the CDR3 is TGTGCCAGCAGTTACCAGTGGCAGGGCTACGAGCAGTACTTC.

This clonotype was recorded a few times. DNA for the CDR3: TGTGCCAGCAGGGAGGCATATAGCACAGATACGCAGTATTTT. Translated: CASREAYSTDTQYF. This rearrangement joins TRBV6-2 or TRBV6-3 to TRBJ2-3; D is possibly TRBD2 (5 bases). Trimming pared 6 bases from V and 0 bases from J, leaving 10 bases between. The CDR3 is 14 residues long. CDR1 is MNHEY and CDR2 is SVGEGT in the germline V gene.

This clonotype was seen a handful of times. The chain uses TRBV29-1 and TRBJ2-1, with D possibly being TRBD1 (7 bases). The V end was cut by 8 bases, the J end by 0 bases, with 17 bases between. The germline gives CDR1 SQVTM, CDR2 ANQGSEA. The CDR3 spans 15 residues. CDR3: CSTQGDGGSYNEQFF. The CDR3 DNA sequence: TGCAGCACCCAGGGGGACGGGGGCTCCTACAATGAGCAGTTCTTC.

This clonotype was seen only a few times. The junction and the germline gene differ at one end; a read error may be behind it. The CDR3 DNA sequence: TGTGCCAGCAGTTACTCGAGGGAGGGTGACAGGATCTTT. This sequence encodes CASSYSREGDRIF. The J gene is TRBJ1-1, the V gene TRBV6-5; TRBD1 might be the D (6 bases). This CDR3 has 13 amino acids. In germline, CDR1 is MNHEY, CDR2 SVGAGI.

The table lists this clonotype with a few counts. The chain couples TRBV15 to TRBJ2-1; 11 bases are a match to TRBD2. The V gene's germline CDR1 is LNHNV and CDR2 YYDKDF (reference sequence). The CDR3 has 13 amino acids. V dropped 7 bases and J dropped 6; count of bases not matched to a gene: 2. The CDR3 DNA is TGTGCCACCAATAGCGGGAGGGGCAATGAGCAGTTCTTC. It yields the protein CATNSGRGNEQFF.

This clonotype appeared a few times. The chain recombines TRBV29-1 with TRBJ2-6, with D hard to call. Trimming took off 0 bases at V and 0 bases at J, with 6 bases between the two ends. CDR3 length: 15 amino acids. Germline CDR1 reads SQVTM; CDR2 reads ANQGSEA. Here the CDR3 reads CSVEDPLSGANVLTF. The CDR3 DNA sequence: TGCAGCGTTGAAGACCCTCTCTCTGGGGCCAACGTCCTGACTTTC. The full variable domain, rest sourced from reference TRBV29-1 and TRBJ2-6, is SAVISQKPSRDICQRGTSLTIQCQVDSQVTMMFWYRQQPGQSLTLIATANQGSEATYESGFVIDKFPISRPNLTFSTLTVSNMSPEDSSIYLCSVEDPLSGANVLTFGAGSRLTVL.

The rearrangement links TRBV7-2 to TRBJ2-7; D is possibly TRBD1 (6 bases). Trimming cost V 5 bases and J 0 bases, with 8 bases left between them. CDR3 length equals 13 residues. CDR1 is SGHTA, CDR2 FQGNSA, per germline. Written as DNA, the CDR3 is TGTGCCAGCAGCCGACAGGCCTCCTACGAGCAGTACTTC. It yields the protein CASSRQASYEQYF.

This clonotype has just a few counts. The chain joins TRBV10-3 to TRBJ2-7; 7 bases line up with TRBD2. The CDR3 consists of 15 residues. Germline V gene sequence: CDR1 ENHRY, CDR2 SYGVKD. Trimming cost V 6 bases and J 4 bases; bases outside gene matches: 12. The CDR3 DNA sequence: TGTGCCATCAGCCCTATCGGGGAGGGCCCTTACGAGCAGTACTTC. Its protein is CAISPIGEGPYEQYF.

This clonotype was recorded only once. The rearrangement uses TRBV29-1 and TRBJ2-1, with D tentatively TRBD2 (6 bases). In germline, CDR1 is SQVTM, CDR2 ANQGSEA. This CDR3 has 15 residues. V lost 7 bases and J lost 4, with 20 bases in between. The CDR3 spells CSANTGDSLYNEQFF. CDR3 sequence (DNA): TGCAGCGCCAACACGGGAGACAGTCTTTACAATGAGCAGTTCTTC.

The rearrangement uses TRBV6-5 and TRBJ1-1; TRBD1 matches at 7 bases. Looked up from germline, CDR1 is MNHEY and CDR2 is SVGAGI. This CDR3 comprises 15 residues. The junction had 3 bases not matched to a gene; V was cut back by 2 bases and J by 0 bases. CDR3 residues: CASSYAGQMNTEAFF. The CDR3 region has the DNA TGTGCCAGCAGTTACGCGGGACAGATGAACACTGAAGCTTTCTTT.

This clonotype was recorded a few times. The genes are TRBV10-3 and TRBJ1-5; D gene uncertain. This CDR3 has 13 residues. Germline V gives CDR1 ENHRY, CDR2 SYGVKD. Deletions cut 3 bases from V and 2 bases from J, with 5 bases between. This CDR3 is CAISDAGNQPQHF. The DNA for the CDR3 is TGTGCCATCAGTGACGCCGGCAATCAGCCCCAGCATTTT.

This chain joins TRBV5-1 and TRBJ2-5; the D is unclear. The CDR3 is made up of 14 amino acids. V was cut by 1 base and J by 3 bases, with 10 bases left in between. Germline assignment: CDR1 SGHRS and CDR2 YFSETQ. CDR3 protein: CASSLPPLEETQYF. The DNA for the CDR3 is TGCGCCAGCAGCTTGCCACCTCTAGAAGAGACCCAGTACTTC.

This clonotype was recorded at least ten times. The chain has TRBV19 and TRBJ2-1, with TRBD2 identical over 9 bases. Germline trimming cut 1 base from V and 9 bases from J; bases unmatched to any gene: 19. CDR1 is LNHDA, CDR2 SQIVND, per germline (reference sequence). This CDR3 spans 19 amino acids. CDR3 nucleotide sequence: TGTGCCAGTAGTATAGTATTTAGGCGGGAGGGCCGAACGAAGGCTGAGCAGTTCTTC. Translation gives CASSIVFRREGRTKAEQFF.

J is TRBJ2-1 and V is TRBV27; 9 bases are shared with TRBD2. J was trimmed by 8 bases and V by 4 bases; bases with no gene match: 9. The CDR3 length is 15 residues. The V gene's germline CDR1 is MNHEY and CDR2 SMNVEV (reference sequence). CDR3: CASSWWASGEHEQFF. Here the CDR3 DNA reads TGTGCCAGCAGTTGGTGGGCTAGCGGGGAGCATGAGCAGTTCTTC.

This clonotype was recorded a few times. The CDR3 is CASSHREKYQETQYF. DNA of the CDR3: TGCGCCAGCAGTCATCGGGAGAAGTACCAAGAGACCCAGTACTTC. This chain links TRBV23-1 with TRBJ2-5, with a possible D match to TRBD2 (6 bases). TRBV23-1 qualifies as an ORF whose function is uncertain. CDR3 length equals 15 residues. Trimming pared 3 bases from V and 0 bases from J, leaving 11 bases between.

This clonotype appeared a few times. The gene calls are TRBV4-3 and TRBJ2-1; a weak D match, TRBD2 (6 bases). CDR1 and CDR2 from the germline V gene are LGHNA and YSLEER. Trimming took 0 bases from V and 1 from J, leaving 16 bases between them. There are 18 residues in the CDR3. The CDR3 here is CASSQDRGGRRSYNEQFF. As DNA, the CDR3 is TGCGCCAGCAGCCAAGATCGAGGAGGGAGACGTTCCTACAATGAGCAGTTCTTC.

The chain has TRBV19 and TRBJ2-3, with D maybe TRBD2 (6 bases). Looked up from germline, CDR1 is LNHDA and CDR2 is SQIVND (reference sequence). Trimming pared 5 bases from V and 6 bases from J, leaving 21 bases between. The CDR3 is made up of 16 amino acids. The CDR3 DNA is TGTGCCAGTAGTCCGAGGGTCACTAGCCCACCGGATACGCAGTATTTT. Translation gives CASSPRVTSPPDTQYF.